This record covers a single TCR beta chain. This CDR3 spans 15 amino acids. Germline assignment: CDR1 MDHEN and CDR2 SYDVKM. With V trimmed by 4 bases and J by 5 bases, 10 bases remained unmatched. Per the original data handling: Estimation of nucleated cell counts relied on the amplification of reference gene primers. Assay: immunoSEQ multiplex PCR; the TCRdb copy retains only in-frame clones and omits some. Clone size and the V and J calls come from that table; the DNA yielded D and trimming. The data contain 50,000 to 55,000 clones, approximately 85% of them seen just once; the ten biggest clones take up about 6.5%. This entry belongs to a study of blood T cell repertoires in COVID-19. Whole-study context: The cDNA or gDNA used as material had been derived from T cells, B-cell-depleted T cells, or PBMCs.

The clonotype was recovered from a man aged 55 to 69 with acute or convalescent COVID-19. This rearrangement joins TRBV28 to TRBJ2-5, with 7 bases fitting TRBD2. Material for sequencing was peripheral blood. The CDR3 region has the DNA TGTGCCAGCAGTTCCCCCGGGACTAAGAGTGAGACCCAGTACTTC. Translated: CASSSPGTKSETQYF.